This T cell receptor (beta chain) was captured in a study of early T cells in non-severe SARS-CoV-2 infection. The overall study: Sequencing of bulk RNA from unsorted whole blood was done, without chain pairing.

Individual cDNA molecules were tagged with unique molecular identifiers, the study reported. TCRdb reprocessed the 5' RACE reads with MiXCR, giving one entry per CDR3 protein. This table has more than 60,000 distinct CDR3 sequences, around 4.7% appearing once. Study-level points and caveats: Anti-spike CD8 responses were favored by VDJdb matching, which missed private and CD4 specificities.

Trimming left V 5 bases short and J 1 base short, with 9 bases between. The CDR3 loop spans 13 amino acids. Germline CDR1 SGHVS, CDR2 FNYEAQ. This clonotype was recorded once. The antigen is undetermined. V gene TRBV7-6 combines with J gene TRBJ2-7, with D possibly called TRBD1 or TRBD2 (5 bases each). The source is an adult who was a healthcare worker with PCR-confirmed SARS-CoV-2 infection or an uninfected control (not recorded which). Material for sequencing was whole blood. The CDR3 DNA follows: TGTGCCAGCAGCGAGGGGCTTTCCTACGAGCAGTACTTC. Its protein is CASSEGLSYEQYF. Full variable domain (rest looked up from reference TRBV7-6 and TRBJ2-7): GAGVSQSPRYKVTKRGQDVALRCDPISGHVSLYWYRQALGQGPEFLTYFNYEAQQDKSGLPNDRFSAERPEGSISTLTIQRTEQRDSAMYRCASSEGLSYEQYFGPGTRLTVT.